These 9 T cell receptor beta chains were sequenced from one sample in a study of blood T cell repertoires in COVID-19 (dated by TCRdb to about 2020). Receptor libraries were prepared by the immunoSEQ multiplex PCR assay. TCRdb's version of the immuneACCESS table is confined to in-frame rearrangements and falls short of the full clone set. An unresolved V gene accounts for under half of the shortfall where checked; the remainder is of unknown origin. Present in this sample are approximately 23,000 clones, about 90% of which were seen just once. 6.3% of the sample lies in the top ten. What was sequenced was peripheral blood. The source of these receptors is a woman aged 80 or over with active COVID-19.

The chain uses TRBV5-4 and TRBJ2-3, with D maybe TRBD2 (5 bases). The CDR3 has 14 amino acids. The V end was cut by 5 bases, the J end by 0 bases, with 10 bases between. Germline CDR1 and CDR2: SGHNT and YYREEE (reference sequence). The CDR3 bases are TGTGCCAGCAGACCGACTATTAGCACAGATACGCAGTATTTT. Amino acid sequence: CASRPTISTDTQYF.

This clone has just one count. J is TRBJ1-1 and V is TRBV15, with D hard to call. The CDR3 has 12 residues. The V end lost 3 bases, the J end lost 3 bases, and 5 bases lay between the germline ends. Germline V gene sequence: CDR1 LNHNV, CDR2 YYDKDF (reference sequence). The CDR3 DNA follows: TGTGCCACCAGCAGGAGAGACACTGAAGCTTTCTTT. Protein: CATSRRDTEAFF.

V is TRBV5-5 and J is TRBJ2-3; D not certain. The CDR3 loop spans 16 amino acids. Germline assignment: CDR1 SGHKS and CDR2 YYEKEE (reference sequence). The V end lost 3 bases, the J end lost 1 base, and 15 bases lay between the germline ends. The CDR3 bases are TGTGCCAGCAGCTCGACCCTAGTTACGCGCACAGATACGCAGTATTTT. Protein product: CASSSTLVTRTDTQYF.

The rearrangement uses TRBV27 and TRBJ1-2; the D gene is possibly TRBD1 (6 bases). The germline V gene has CDR1 MNHEY and CDR2 SMNVEV (reference sequence). V lost 0 bases and J 0 bases, leaving 8 bases between the germline ends. The CDR3 contains 15 residues. The CDR3 DNA reads as TGTGCCAGCAGTTTATCGACAGGAGCTAACTATGGCTACACCTTC. Amino acid sequence: CASSLSTGANYGYTF.

This clone has only a few counts. The chain couples TRBV5-1 to TRBJ1-5; 11 bases agree with TRBD1. In germline, CDR1 is SGHRS, CDR2 YFSETQ. The CDR3 loop spans 15 amino acids. With V trimmed by 1 base and J by 7 bases, 4 bases remained unmatched. CDR3 nucleotides: TGCGCCAGCAGCTTGAGGACAGGGGGCGACCAGCCCCAGCATTTT. Its protein product is CASSLRTGGDQPQHF.

J is TRBJ2-7 and V is TRBV5-1, with 9 bases that match TRBD1. The CDR3 is made up of 15 amino acids. J lost 4 bases, V lost 0 bases, and 5 bases had no gene match. Germline CDR1 is SGHRS and CDR2 is YFSETQ. The CDR3 nucleotides read TGCGCCAGCAGCTTGGCGGGGACAGGGAGGTACGAGCAGTACTTC. It yields the protein CASSLAGTGRYEQYF.

This rearrangement joins TRBV11-3 to TRBJ2-2; 11 bases are shared with TRBD2. From germline, CDR1 is SGHNT and CDR2 YENEEA. The CDR3 contains 18 residues. V lost 5 bases, J lost 0 bases, and 8 bases stayed unmatched. CDR3 nucleotides: TGTGCCAGCAGCGCCAGACTAGCGGGGAACACGAACACCGGGGAGCTGTTTTTT. Translated, it gives CASSARLAGNTNTGELFF.

This clone was picked up one time. The chain employs TRBV19 and TRBJ1-6; no firm D call. Germline V gene data show CDR1 as LNHDA and CDR2 as SQIVND (reference sequence). Trimming pared 3 bases from V and 4 bases from J, leaving 13 bases between. The CDR3 length is 16 residues. CDR3 region: CASSIGREIYNSPLHF. The DNA of the CDR3 is TGTGCCAGTAGTATCGGCCGGGAGATATATAATTCACCCCTCCACTTT. Looking up the rest from reference TRBV19 and TRBJ1-6 gives the full variable domain: DGGITQSPKYLFRKEGQNVTLSCEQNLNHDAMYWYRQDPGQGLRLIYYSQIVNDFQKGDIAEGYSVSREKKESFPLTVTSAQKNPTAFYLCASSIGREIYNSPLHFGNGTRLTVT.

The CDR3 is CASSLANYGYTF. The CDR3, as DNA: TGTGCCAGCAGTCTAGCTAACTATGGCTACACCTTC. V is TRBV6-2 or TRBV6-3 and J is TRBJ1-2; D gene unclear. Germline CDR1 reads MNHEY; CDR2 reads SVGEGT. CDR3 length: 12 amino acids. Between the trimmed V and J ends, which lost 5 bases and 0 bases, there was a span of 4 bases.